A single sample is the source of the 26 T cell receptor beta chains below, sequenced in a study of cytomegalovirus exposure and HLA in healthy donors. The repertoire was sequenced with immunoSEQ multiplex PCR; TCRdb's copy has only in-frame clones and lacks some. The table records about 160,000 clones, around 85% of them present only once. What was sequenced was PBMCs. The receptor source for this set is a woman between 25 and 40 years old in good health and CMV-seronegative.

This chain connects TRBV6-5 to TRBJ1-6; D gene ambiguous. There are 16 residues in the CDR3. Germline V gives CDR1 MNHEY, CDR2 SVGAGI. Trimming pared 0 bases from V and 2 bases from J, leaving 8 bases between. As DNA, the CDR3 is TGTGCCAGCAGTTACTCCCAGTCACCCTATAATTCACCCCTCCACTTT. It yields the protein CASSYSQSPYNSPLHF.

CDR3 sequence: CASSPRQTGELFF. CDR3 DNA sequence: TGTGCCAGTAGTCCAAGACAGACCGGGGAGCTGTTTTTT. The rearrangement joins TRBV19 to TRBJ2-2, with D tentatively TRBD1 (5 bases). Trimming stripped 5 bases from V and 5 bases from J, with 9 bases between. Germline CDR1 reads LNHDA; CDR2 reads SQIVND (reference sequence). The CDR3 runs to 13 residues.

The chain recombines TRBV28 with TRBJ2-1; D ambiguous. V was cut by 2 bases and J by 6 bases, with 11 bases left in between. From germline, CDR1 is MDHEN and CDR2 SYDVKM. There are 14 residues in the CDR3. CDR3 sequence reads: CASSLADRRNEQFF. The CDR3 nucleotides are TGTGCCAGCAGTTTAGCGGACCGCCGCAATGAGCAGTTCTTC. Variable domain in full (rest from reference TRBV28 and TRBJ2-1): DVKVTQSSRYLVKRTGEKVFLECVQDMDHENMFWYRQDPGLGLRLIYFSYDVKMKEKGDIPEGYSVSREKKERFSLILESASTNQTSMYLCASSLADRRNEQFFGPGTRLTVL.

Only one count was recorded for this clone. V is TRBV7-3 and J is TRBJ2-3, with D maybe TRBD2 (5 bases). This CDR3 is built from 15 residues. Trimming shortened V by 1 base and J by 0 bases, and 8 bases separated the two germline ends. From germline, CDR1 is SGHTA and CDR2 FQGTGA. For the CDR3, the DNA is TGTGCCAGCAGCTTAATGGGCGGGAGCACAGATACGCAGTATTTT. The encoded protein is CASSLMGGSTDTQYF.

This chain links TRBV5-4 with TRBJ1-2; D unresolved. This CDR3 has 14 amino acids. Germline loops: CDR1 SGHNT, CDR2 YYREEE (reference sequence). Trimming pared 1 base from V and 4 bases from J, leaving 11 bases between. The CDR3 DNA reads as TGTGCCAGCAGCTTGTCGGTCGGGCCCTATGGCTACACCTTC. Residues: CASSLSVGPYGYTF. Together with reference TRBV5-4 and TRBJ1-2, the CDR3 gives the full variable domain: ETGVTQSPTHLIKTRGQQVTLRCSSQSGHNTVSWYQQALGQGPQFIFQYYREEENGRGNFPPRFSGLQFPNYSSELNVNALELDDSALYLCASSLSVGPYGYTFGSGTRLTVV.

The J gene is TRBJ2-1, the V gene TRBV20-1; a possible D gene is TRBD1 (5 bases). This CDR3 is built from 10 residues. V was trimmed by 7 bases and J by 8 bases, leaving 9 bases between them. Germline values: CDR1 DFQATT, CDR2 SNEGSKA (reference sequence). The DNA of the CDR3 is TGCAGTGGTATACAGGATGAGCAGTTCTTC. Amino acid sequence: CSGIQDEQFF.

This clone was detected a few times. Other nucleotide sequences from this sample produce the same CDR3. The V gene is TRBV9, the J gene TRBJ2-7; 10 bases are shared with TRBD2. Trimming at V came to 4 bases and at J to 2 bases, leaving 6 bases not matched to a gene. Germline V gives CDR1 SGDLS, CDR2 YYNGEE. The CDR3 contains 15 residues. CDR3 region: CASSPGTSVTYEQYF. The CDR3, as DNA: TGTGCCAGCAGCCCCGGGACTAGCGTAACCTACGAGCAGTACTTC.

This chain joins TRBV7-2 and TRBJ2-1; a weak D match, TRBD2 (6 bases). This CDR3 has 16 residues. CDR1 and CDR2 from the germline V gene are SGHTA and FQGNSA. The V end was cut by 5 bases, the J end by 3 bases, with 17 bases between. As DNA, the CDR3 is TGTGCCAGCAGCCCCGATGGGCGGGGTTTCTACAATGAGCAGTTCTTC. Translation gives CASSPDGRGFYNEQFF.

This clone was detected many times. V usage is TRBV19 and J usage is TRBJ1-3; TRBD1 is a possible D gene (5 bases). The length of the CDR3 is 14 residues. Trimming stripped 3 bases from V and 4 bases from J, with 10 bases between. Per the germline V gene, CDR1 is LNHDA and CDR2 is SQIVND (reference sequence). The CDR3 DNA sequence: TGTGCCAGTAGTATCCAGGGTTACGGAAACACCATATATTTT. Translating it yields CASSIQGYGNTIYF.

The chain combines TRBV19 with TRBJ2-1; possibly TRBD1 for D (6 bases). The CDR3 has 12 amino acids. CDR1 is LNHDA, CDR2 SQIVND, per germline (reference sequence). Trimming took off 5 bases at V and 12 bases at J, with 14 bases between the two ends. The CDR3 spells CASSLGARGQFF. The CDR3 nucleotides read TGTGCCAGTAGTCTGGGGGCACGGGGGCAGTTCTTC. Full variable domain (missing parts from reference TRBV19 and TRBJ2-1): DGGITQSPKYLFRKEGQNVTLSCEQNLNHDAMYWYRQDPGQGLRLIYYSQIVNDFQKGDIAEGYSVSREKKESFPLTVTSAQKNPTAFYLCASSLGARGQFFGPGTRLTVL.

The chain employs TRBV9 and TRBJ2-1, with 12 bases that match TRBD2. J lost 13 bases, V lost 4 bases, and 12 bases had no gene match. In germline, CDR1 is SGDLS, CDR2 YYNGEE. The CDR3 runs 15 residues. The CDR3 DNA sequence: TGTGCCAGCAGCACCACCTCCCTAGCGGGAGGGCGTCAGTTCTTC. The encoded protein is CASSTTSLAGGRQFF.

The V call is TRBV6-5, the J call TRBJ2-7; 9 bases map to TRBD1. Unmatched junction bases numbered 6, after V lost 6 bases and J lost 0 bases. There are 15 residues in the CDR3. Germline CDR1 MNHEY, CDR2 SVGAGI. CDR3 DNA: TGTGCCAGCAGGGGGACGGGACAGGGCTCCTACGAGCAGTACTTC. Amino acid sequence: CASRGTGQGSYEQYF.

The chain joins TRBV9 to TRBJ1-1; no definite D call. The CDR3 length is 13 residues. Germline V gene sequence: CDR1 SGDLS, CDR2 YYNGEE. The V end lost 3 bases, the J end lost 0 bases, and 6 bases lay between the germline ends. CDR3 nucleotide sequence: TGTGCCAGCAGCGGGAATTTGAACACTGAAGCTTTCTTT. Translating it yields CASSGNLNTEAFF.

This clone showed up just once. The chain joins TRBV6-5 to TRBJ2-7; weak D call: TRBD1 (6 bases). The CDR3 consists of 13 residues. Deletions cut 8 bases from V and 4 bases from J, with 15 bases between. Germline values: CDR1 MNHEY, CDR2 SVGAGI. The CDR3 is CASGVGAVYEQYF. The CDR3 DNA reads TGTGCCAGCGGTGTGGGGGCGGTTTACGAGCAGTACTTC.

This chain connects TRBV7-2 to TRBJ2-1; possibly TRBD2 for D (5 bases). CDR3 length equals 14 residues. Germline V gives CDR1 SGHTA, CDR2 FQGNSA. V shed 5 bases and J shed 2 bases, with 10 bases lying between them. The CDR3 nucleotides are TGTGCCAGCAGCCACCGGGGTGCCTACAATGAGCAGTTCTTC. It codes for CASSHRGAYNEQFF.

CDR3 sequence (DNA): TGTGCCAGCAGTGAACACAGGGTGTTTGCCACAGATACGCAGTATTTT. Translating it yields CASSEHRVFATDTQYF. The V gene is TRBV2, the J gene TRBJ2-3, with D maybe TRBD1 (6 bases). Trimming pared 2 bases from V and 2 bases from J, leaving 14 bases between. This CDR3 comprises 16 residues. Per the germline V gene, CDR1 is SNHLY and CDR2 is FYNNEI.

The rearrangement uses TRBV7-7 and TRBJ2-5; tentatively, D is TRBD2 (6 bases). The germline V and J ends were trimmed by 2 bases and 1 base, with 17 bases remaining between them. The CDR3 is 17 amino acids. CDR1 and CDR2 from the germline V gene are SSHAT and FNYEAQ (reference sequence). The chain's CDR3 is CASSLRPSGRFQETQYF. CDR3 bases: TGTGCCAGCAGCTTACGGCCGAGCGGGCGGTTCCAAGAGACCCAGTACTTC. The full variable domain, its missing parts supplied by reference TRBV7-7 and TRBJ2-5, is GAGVSQSPRYKVTKRGQDVTLRCDPISSHATLYWYQQALGQGPEFLTYFNYEAQPDKSGLPSDRFSAERPEGSISTLTIQRTEQRDSAMYRCASSLRPSGRFQETQYFGPGTRLLVL.

The DNA for the CDR3 is TGTGCCAGCAGTCCCTCATCCCCGGTGACTGAAGCTTTCTTT. Its protein is CASSPSSPVTEAFF. The chain is built from TRBV27 and TRBJ1-1; D is unresolved. CDR3 length: 14 residues. The V gene lost 5 bases and the J gene lost 5 bases, with 15 bases spanning the gap. In germline, CDR1 is MNHEY, CDR2 SMNVEV (reference sequence).

The V and J genes are TRBV28 and TRBJ2-2, with 7 bases identical to TRBD2. Germline loops: CDR1 MDHEN, CDR2 SYDVKM. J was trimmed by 8 bases and V by 10 bases; bases with no gene match: 16. There are 15 residues in the CDR3. CDR3 amino acids: CATKPFSGESGELFF. CDR3 DNA sequence: TGTGCCACCAAACCTTTCAGCGGGGAATCTGGGGAGCTGTTTTTT.

The J gene is TRBJ2-1, the V gene TRBV5-4; 11 nucleotides match TRBD1. Trimming took 9 bases from V and 3 from J; bases not matched to a gene: 11. Germline V lookup: CDR1 SGHNT, CDR2 YYREEE (reference sequence). The CDR3 length is 16 residues. The CDR3 DNA is TGTGCCACGCGGGCGGGGACAGGGGGGAACTACAATGAGCAGTTCTTC. Amino acid sequence: CATRAGTGGNYNEQFF.

The chain recombines TRBV7-8 with TRBJ2-5; possible D gene TRBD2, 7 bases. The CDR3 consists of 17 residues. Germline CDR1 and CDR2: SGHVS and FQNEAQ. The V end was cut by 5 bases, the J end by 3 bases, with 22 bases between. The CDR3 DNA reads TGTGCCAGCAGCCGAAGGTTTATAGGGGGGGCAAAAGAGACCCAGTACTTC. The encoded protein is CASSRRFIGGAKETQYF.

The chain links TRBV13 to TRBJ2-7; TRBD1 aligns across 7 bases. Germline assignment: CDR1 PRHDT and CDR2 FYEKMQ (reference sequence). The CDR3 covers 12 residues. V lost 7 bases to trimming and J lost 6 bases; unmatched junction nucleotides: 6. The CDR3 loop reads CASIGGSREQYF. The CDR3 DNA is TGTGCCAGCATAGGGGGCTCACGCGAGCAGTACTTC.

This clone occurred once. The V and J genes are TRBV19 and TRBJ1-5; TRBD1 matches at 8 bases. Germline loops: CDR1 LNHDA, CDR2 SQIVND (reference sequence). This CDR3 comprises 15 residues. V was clipped by 4 bases and J by 5 bases; unmatched bases: 7. The CDR3 reads CASSKRQGIDQPQHF. CDR3 nucleotides: TGTGCCAGTAGTAAGAGACAGGGGATAGATCAGCCCCAGCATTTT. Together with reference TRBV19 and TRBJ1-5, the CDR3 gives the full variable domain: DGGITQSPKYLFRKEGQNVTLSCEQNLNHDAMYWYRQDPGQGLRLIYYSQIVNDFQKGDIAEGYSVSREKKESFPLTVTSAQKNPTAFYLCASSKRQGIDQPQHFGDGTRLSIL.

This chain joins TRBV5-1 and TRBJ2-1, with D possibly being TRBD2 (5 bases). V was clipped by 2 bases and J by 12 bases, with 18 bases between them. Germline CDR1 and CDR2: SGHRS and YFSETQ. CDR3 length: 14 amino acids. The CDR3 protein is CASSFGVGVFGQFF. The CDR3 coding sequence is TGCGCCAGCAGCTTCGGCGTCGGGGTTTTTGGGCAGTTCTTC.

This chain joins TRBV15 and TRBJ1-4; D perhaps matches TRBD1 (5 bases). The V end was cut by 0 bases, the J end by 0 bases, with 8 bases between. Looked up from germline, CDR1 is LNHNV and CDR2 is YYDKDF (reference sequence). This CDR3 is built from 16 residues. CDR3 nucleotides: TGTGCCACCAGCAGAGATCTGGGGGCAACTAATGAAAAACTGTTTTTT. Its translation: CATSRDLGATNEKLFF.

The V gene is TRBV5-8, the J gene TRBJ1-1, with D unresolved. The V gene's germline CDR1 is SGHTS and CDR2 YDEGEE. V was trimmed by 3 bases and J by 9 bases, leaving 21 bases between them. The CDR3 spans 15 residues. The CDR3 sequence: CASSSAQSAARQAFF. CDR3 sequence (DNA): TGTGCCAGCAGCTCGGCCCAGAGTGCCGCCAGGCAAGCTTTCTTT.